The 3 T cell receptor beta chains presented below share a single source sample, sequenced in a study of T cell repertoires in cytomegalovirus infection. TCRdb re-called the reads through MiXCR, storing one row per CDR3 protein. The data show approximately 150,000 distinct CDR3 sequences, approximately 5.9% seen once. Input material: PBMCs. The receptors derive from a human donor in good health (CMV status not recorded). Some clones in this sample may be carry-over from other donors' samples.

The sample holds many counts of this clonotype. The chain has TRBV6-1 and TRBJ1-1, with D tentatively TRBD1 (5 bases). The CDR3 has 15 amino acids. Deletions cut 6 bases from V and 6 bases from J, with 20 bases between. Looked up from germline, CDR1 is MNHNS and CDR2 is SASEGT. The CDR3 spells CASREPGTRSPEAFF. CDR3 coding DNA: TGTGCCAGCAGGGAGCCGGGGACCCGGAGCCCTGAAGCTTTCTTT.

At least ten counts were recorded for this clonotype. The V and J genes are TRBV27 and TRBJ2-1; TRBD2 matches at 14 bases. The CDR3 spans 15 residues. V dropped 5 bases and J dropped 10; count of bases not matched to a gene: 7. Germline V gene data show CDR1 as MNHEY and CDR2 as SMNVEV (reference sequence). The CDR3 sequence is CASSASGTSGGEQFF. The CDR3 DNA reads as TGTGCCAGCAGTGCCTCCGGGACTAGCGGGGGCGAGCAGTTCTTC.

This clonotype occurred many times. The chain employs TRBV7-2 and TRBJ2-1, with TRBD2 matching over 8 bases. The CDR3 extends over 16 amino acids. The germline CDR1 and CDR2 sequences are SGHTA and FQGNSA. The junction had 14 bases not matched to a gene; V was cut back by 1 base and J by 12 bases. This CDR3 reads CASSLVLASPAGGQFF. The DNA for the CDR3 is TGTGCCAGCAGCTTAGTACTCGCGTCTCCCGCGGGGGGGCAGTTCTTC.